The 27 T cell receptor beta chains below all came from one sample that was sequenced in a study of siplizumab effects on memory and regulatory T cells. Sequencing was performed with immunoSEQ multiplex PCR; in TCRdb, only in-frame clones are kept and a portion is missing. The table shows about 110,000 clones, with 85% to 95% occurring only once. Sequences were obtained from CD4+ T cells sorted from blood. The receptors derive from a human donor in good health.

This sequence joins TRBV7-6 and TRBJ1-3, with TRBD1 as a possible D gene (5 bases). V dropped 5 bases and J dropped 1 base, with 12 bases sitting between them. Germline V gene data show CDR1 as SGHVS and CDR2 as FNYEAQ. This CDR3 has 15 amino acids. This CDR3 is CASSKSPGSGNTIYF. The CDR3 DNA is TGTGCCAGCAGCAAGAGCCCAGGGTCTGGAAACACCATATATTTT.

The chain carries TRBV21-1 and TRBJ2-7; the table assigns TRBD1, which was not confirmed against the DNA. TRBV21-1 is an annotated pseudogene. The CDR3 is 13 amino acids. The CDR3 loop reads CANRGGGFYEQYF. CDR3 DNA: TGTGCCAACCGAGGAGGGGGCTTCTACGAGCAGTACTTC.

The V call is TRBV6-6, the J call TRBJ2-7, with D possibly being TRBD1 (6 bases). This CDR3 is 15 amino acids long. Trimming stripped 2 bases from V and 0 bases from J, with 11 bases between. Germline CDR1 reads MNHNY; CDR2 reads SVGAGI (reference sequence). As DNA, the CDR3 is TGTGCCAGCAGTTACAGAGGACAGTTCTCCTACGAGCAGTACTTC. It translates to CASSYRGQFSYEQYF.

The CDR3 DNA follows: TGTGCCAGCAGCCCGAATCGTAATAACGAGCAGTACTTC. Protein: CASSPNRNNEQYF. The J gene is TRBJ2-7, the V gene TRBV6-1, with D unresolved. The CDR3 loop spans 13 amino acids. Trimming removed 6 bases at V and 5 bases at J, with 14 bases between. CDR1 and CDR2 from the germline V gene are MNHNS and SASEGT.

This clone has more than one count but fewer than ten. The gene calls are TRBV29-1 and TRBJ2-3, with 7 bases that match TRBD1. The germline V gene has CDR1 SQVTM and CDR2 ANQGSEA. J gave up 1 base and V 4 bases, and 8 bases lay outside the gene matches. The CDR3 loop spans 15 amino acids. This chain's CDR3 is CSVGGGALGTDTQYF. The CDR3 DNA reads as TGCAGCGTTGGAGGGGGCGCTTTGGGCACAGATACGCAGTATTTT.

This chain joins TRBV11-2 and TRBJ2-7; 8 bases map to TRBD1. The CDR3 has 15 residues. Per germline, CDR1 SGHAT and CDR2 FQNNGV. V shed 6 bases, J shed 0 bases, and the junction held 7 bases outside the gene matches. CDR3 region: CASRLTTGGSYEQYF. The CDR3 bases are TGTGCCAGCAGGCTTACCACAGGGGGCTCCTACGAGCAGTACTTC.

The chain recombines TRBV7-9 with TRBJ2-7; the match to TRBD2 covers 10 bases. Germline V gene data show CDR1 as SEHNR and CDR2 as FQNEAQ (reference sequence). J gave up 4 bases and V 1 base, and 7 bases lay outside the gene matches. This CDR3 is built from 16 residues. The CDR3 nucleotides are TGTGCCAGCAGCTTAGTTTTAGCGGGAGGAGGATACGAGCAGTACTTC. Protein: CASSLVLAGGGYEQYF.

The rearrangement uses TRBV18 and TRBJ2-7; 10 bases line up with TRBD2. The CDR3 length is 16 residues. Per the germline V gene, CDR1 is KGHSH and CDR2 is LQKENI. The V and J ends lost 1 base and 7 bases, in that order; junction bases with no gene match: 10. CDR3 amino acids: CASSPLLAGKVREQYF. The CDR3 DNA follows: TGTGCCAGCTCACCACTACTAGCGGGAAAGGTGAGAGAGCAGTACTTC.

The rearrangement links TRBV19 to TRBJ1-5; no reliable D call. Trimming stripped 4 bases from V and 0 bases from J, with 4 bases between. Germline assignment: CDR1 LNHDA and CDR2 SQIVND (reference sequence). The CDR3 runs 13 residues. CDR3 in DNA: TGTGCCAGTAGTACCGTTAGCAATCAGCCCCAGCATTTT. Its protein product is CASSTVSNQPQHF.

The gene calls are TRBV19 and TRBJ1-2, with TRBD1 identical over 8 bases. V was clipped by 5 bases and J by 3 bases; unmatched bases: 11. The germline V gene encodes CDR1 LNHDA and CDR2 SQIVND (reference sequence). There are 16 residues in the CDR3. CDR3 region: CASSLYGTGSDYGYTF. In DNA form, the CDR3 reads TGTGCCAGTAGTCTCTATGGGACAGGATCTGACTATGGCTACACCTTC.

The CDR3 sequence is CASSPGYGYTF. CDR3 in DNA: TGTGCCAGCAGCCCCGGCTATGGCTACACCTTC. This rearrangement joins TRBV6-5 to TRBJ1-2, with D uncertain. The CDR3 has 11 amino acids. V was shortened by 6 bases and J by 4 bases, with 6 bases between the two germline ends. Germline lookup yields CDR1 MNHEY and CDR2 SVGAGI.

The rearrangement uses TRBV15 and TRBJ1-5; tentative D call: TRBD1 (6 bases). Between the trimmed V and J ends, which lost 2 bases and 5 bases, there was a span of 10 bases. CDR3 length equals 14 residues. Germline loops: CDR1 LNHNV, CDR2 YYDKDF (reference sequence). The CDR3 coding sequence is TGTGCCACCAGCAGACAGGGGATCGATCAGCCCCAGCATTTT. It encodes CATSRQGIDQPQHF.

The chain couples TRBV7-6 to TRBJ2-1, with TRBD1 matching over 7 bases. This CDR3 has 16 amino acids. V lost 1 base and J lost 9; bases outside the gene matches: 12. CDR1 and CDR2 (germline): SGHVS, FNYEAQ. The CDR3 nucleotides read TGTGCCAGCAGCTTAGGACAGGGTGGCCTAGGGGGTGAGCAGTTCTTC. As protein: CASSLGQGGLGGEQFF.

The chain links TRBV5-1 to TRBJ2-1, with no clear D. This CDR3 has 14 residues. Between the trimmed V and J ends, which lost 0 bases and 3 bases, there was a span of 7 bases. Germline V CDR1 and CDR2: SGHRS, YFSETQ. The CDR3 region is CASSLDGGYNEQFF. Written as DNA, the CDR3 is TGCGCCAGCAGCTTGGACGGCGGCTACAATGAGCAGTTCTTC.

The genes are TRBV10-3 and TRBJ1-1; no definite D call. Per the germline V gene, CDR1 is ENHRY and CDR2 is SYGVKD. The germline V and J ends were trimmed by 4 bases and 0 bases, with 6 bases remaining between them. There are 13 residues in the CDR3. The CDR3 here is CAISAVMNTEAFF. The CDR3 coding sequence is TGTGCCATCAGTGCAGTGATGAACACTGAAGCTTTCTTT.

The CDR3 nucleotides read TGTGCCAGCAGCCGCCCTAGCGGGAGCACAGATACGCAGTATTTT. This encodes CASSRPSGSTDTQYF. V is TRBV6-5 and J is TRBJ2-3, with TRBD2 matching over 8 bases. Germline V gene data show CDR1 as MNHEY and CDR2 as SVGAGI. V shed 6 bases, J shed 0 bases, and the junction held 5 bases outside the gene matches. This CDR3 spans 15 amino acids.

With respect to this clone: At one boundary the junction diverges from the germline segment, which might be a read error. This sequence joins TRBV7-3 and TRBJ1-2; no firm D call. Per the germline V gene, CDR1 is SGHTA and CDR2 is FQGTGA. There are 15 residues in the CDR3. CDR3 DNA sequence: TGTGCCAGCAGCTTAAGTAGGGCTACGAACTATGGCTGCACCTTC. Translation gives CASSLSRATNYGCTF.

CDR3 region: CASSGGLAGGEQYF. Here the CDR3 DNA reads TGCGCCAGCAGCGGAGGACTAGCGGGTGGCGAGCAGTACTTC. The gene calls are TRBV5-1 and TRBJ2-7; 11 positions match TRBD2. CDR3 size: 14 residues. The germline V gene encodes CDR1 SGHRS and CDR2 YFSETQ. Unmatched junction bases numbered 6, after V lost 4 bases and J lost 6 bases.

CDR3 in DNA: TGTGCCAGCAGCGGGGTTCTCGGGGGCTACACCTTC. Encoded protein: CASSGVLGGYTF. The V gene is TRBV6-1, the J gene TRBJ1-2; D uncertain. The CDR3 loop spans 12 amino acids. V lost 6 bases, J lost 8 bases, and 13 bases lay in between. CDR1 and CDR2 (germline): MNHNS, SASEGT.

This rearrangement joins TRBV12-2 to TRBJ2-1; the DNA was not compared with TRBD2, the D call given in the table. TRBV12-2 is annotated as a pseudogene. The length of the CDR3 is 14 residues. CDR3 DNA sequence: TGTGCAAGTCGCCCTAGACCTGTATCCTATGAGCAGTTCTTC. Translation gives CASRPRPVSYEQFF.

The chain is built from TRBV6-5 and TRBJ1-2; D remains ambiguous. V lost 5 bases and J lost 8, with 15 bases in between. Germline V lookup: CDR1 MNHEY, CDR2 SVGAGI. There are 13 residues in the CDR3. Here the CDR3 reads CASSLAGLTGYTF. CDR3 sequence (DNA): TGTGCCAGCAGTCTCGCTGGGCTGACAGGCTACACCTTC.

The chain combines TRBV30 with TRBJ2-1; 8 bases fit TRBD2. Germline values: CDR1 GTSNPN, CDR2 SVGIG (reference sequence). CDR3 length: 18 amino acids. After removal of 0 bases from V and 1 base from J, the junction contained 11 bases not matched to a gene. CDR3: CAWSVRGFGGASYNEQFF. The DNA for the CDR3 is TGTGCCTGGAGTGTACGGGGTTTCGGGGGGGCTTCCTACAATGAGCAGTTCTTC.

The chain combines TRBV6-6 with TRBJ1-2; 8 bases map to TRBD1. V trimming: 4 bases; J trimming: 7 bases; junction bases outside the gene matches: 8. Germline lookup yields CDR1 MNHNY and CDR2 SVGAGI (reference sequence). CDR3 length: 14 amino acids. CDR3 DNA sequence: TGTGCCAGCAGTTCTATGACAGGGGAGGGTGGCTACACCTTC. Translation gives CASSSMTGEGGYTF.

This chain joins TRBV30 and TRBJ2-2, with 7 bases lining up with TRBD1. Trimming cost V 0 bases and J 5 bases; bases outside gene matches: 0. The CDR3 is 13 residues long. Germline values: CDR1 GTSNPN, CDR2 SVGIG (reference sequence). CDR3 residues: CAWSVQGTGELFF. In nucleotides, the CDR3 is TGTGCCTGGAGTGTACAGGGGACCGGGGAGCTGTTTTTT.

CDR3 nucleotide sequence: TGCGCCAGCAGCTTGGATAGTCGGACAACTGAAGCTTTCTTT. Translated: CASSLDSRTTEAFF. The V call is TRBV5-1, the J call TRBJ1-1, with D tentatively TRBD1 (5 bases). CDR1 and CDR2 from the germline V gene are SGHRS and YFSETQ. The length of the CDR3 is 14 residues. The V and J ends lost 0 bases and 5 bases respectively, with 11 bases between them.

The V and J genes are TRBV14 and TRBJ2-3, with D unresolved. V was cut by 4 bases and J by 6 bases, with 14 bases left in between. The germline CDR1 and CDR2 sequences are SGHDN and FVKESK. The length of the CDR3 is 14 residues. As DNA, the CDR3 is TGTGCCAGCAGCCCTGGCCAGGTGGGGGATACGCAGTATTTT. Translated: CASSPGQVGDTQYF.

The chain couples TRBV9 to TRBJ2-1, with 10 nucleotides matching TRBD2. The CDR3 is 15 residues long. Trimming at V came to 4 bases and at J to 1 base, leaving 2 bases not matched to a gene. Germline CDR1 and CDR2: SGDLS and YYNGEE. The CDR3 DNA follows: TGTGCCAGCAGCACAGCGGGAGGGTCCTACAATGAGCAGTTCTTC. This encodes CASSTAGGSYNEQFF.